The sample holds a few counts of the clone carrying this TCR beta chain. Its target is not known. The data stem from a study of beta chain features in type 1 diabetes. Study-wide context: What patients shared with healthy donors was a similar profile of age, gender and cell yields. Study-wide findings and caveats: In every one of the four CD4+ subsets, TCRB CDR3s were moderately but significantly shorter in Type 1 diabetes patients. At VDJ recombination sites, type 1 diabetes patients had fewer insertions and more deleted nucleotides. It was not settled here whether HLA type affects TCRB rearrangement.

All of the isolated RNA was reverse transcribed, so expressed TCRB transcripts were sequenced. There were about 3.6 million reads on average in the naive, central memory and regulatory T cell samples. Assay: immunoSEQ multiplex PCR; the TCRdb copy retains only in-frame clones and omits some. The sample has more than 120,000 clones; about 13% are singletons. CDR3 length: 16 residues. Looked up from germline, CDR1 is SGHRS and CDR2 is YFSETQ. The germline V and J ends were trimmed by 2 bases and 4 bases, with 16 bases remaining between them. The sample consisted of central memory CD4+ T cells from blood. V usage is TRBV5-1 and J usage is TRBJ1-3, with a possible D match to TRBD1 (5 bases). This TCR was recovered from a young man with type 1 diabetes. CDR3 coding DNA: TGCGCCAGCAGCTTTACACCCGACAGCCTCGGAAACACCATATATTTT. This translates into CASSFTPDSLGNTIYF.